Reported below is one TCR beta chain. The antigen is undetermined. V was clipped by 6 bases and J by 3 bases, with 12 bases between them. The CDR3 runs to 14 residues. Germline CDR1 and CDR2: MNHEY and SMNVEV (reference sequence). The data were obtained in a study of somatic mutations in cytotoxic T cells in rheumatoid arthritis. About the study: Flow cytometric sorting isolated some V beta antibody-stained T-cell populations at nearly 100% purity, and among them were V beta1+ cells that underwent TCRB sequencing.

The method was immunoSEQ multiplex PCR; TCRdb's version includes in-frame clones alone and lacks a portion of them. The sample holds just under 6,500 clones, approximately 80% seen once. Researchers isolated CD4+ and CD8+ cells by positive magnetic bead selection and then checked their purity by flow cytometry. Broader study findings: In about an eighth of the roughly 60 patients, the largest CD8+ clone exceeded 20% of CD8+ cells.

V is TRBV27 and J is TRBJ1-3, with a possible D match to TRBD1 (5 bases). The material was CD8+ T cells sorted from blood, obtained at a follow-up visit. This sequence originates from a woman aged 70-85 years with rheumatoid arthritis. The CDR3 sequence: CASSGTDLGNTIYF. CDR3 sequence (DNA): TGTGCCAGCAGCGGGACGGATCTTGGAAACACCATATATTTT.